This is a list of T cell receptor beta chains from one sample in a study of technical replicates of blood from four donors. Profiling relied on immunoSEQ multiplex PCR, and the TCRdb table lists in-frame clones only, not all of them. The data show about 93,000 clones, with 95% seen just once and roughly 0.28% held by the top ten. Sample: T cells isolated from PBMCs. All receptors derive from a human donor in good health. The CDR3 runs from the conserved cysteine through the conserved F or W. The order of the fields is J gene, V gene, CDR3 length, clone size, CDR3 protein. Clone size appears in some rows only: once, few, many, or a class for an expanded clone.

>TRBJ2-5|TRBV10-3|14|-
CAISDLGQGETQYF
>TRBJ1-5|TRBV10-3|13|-
CAISRQGGEPQHF
>TRBJ2-2|TRBV18|14|-
CASSPRGTGPELFF
>TRBJ1-5|TRBV10-3|16|-
CAISDPREGINQPQHF
>TRBJ1-4|TRBV7-9|16|-
CASSSLADRVGEKLFF
>TRBJ2-5|TRBV10-3|12|-
CAIGQGQETQYF
>TRBJ2-1|TRBV2|15|once
CASSVAGGGGNEQFF
>TRBJ2-1|TRBV5-1|14|-
CASSFGTGSDEQFF
>TRBJ1-2|TRBV18|13|-
CASSPQENYGYTF
>TRBJ2-2|TRBV19|16|-
CASRFYRGERTGELFF
>TRBJ1-5|TRBV28|16|-
CASSSTGGNSNQPQHF
>TRBJ2-1|TRBV27|14|-
CASSSLARYNEQFF
>TRBJ1-4|TRBV4-1|11|-
CASSWTGELFF
>TRBJ2-7|TRBV7-8|15|-
CASSSLAGGPYEQYF
>TRBJ2-2|TRBV5-1|15|-
CASSLDSSNTGELFF
>TRBJ1-2|TRBV6-6|15|-
CASSSPGQGNYGYTF
>TRBJ1-1|TRBV19|15|-
CASSNRGLGNTEAFF
>TRBJ2-7|TRBV6-1|14|-
CASTNNLATYEQYF
>TRBJ2-2|TRBV5-1|14|-
CASSFYDISGELFF
>TRBJ2-1|TRBV7-8|13|-
CASKRDLNNEQFF
>TRBJ2-2|TRBV6-6|16|-
CASSYDAGPNGWELFF
>TRBJ1-5|TRBV6-6|15|-
CASSAGTGSYQPQHF
>TRBJ2-1|TRBV14|17|-
CASSQVPGTGADNEQFF
>TRBJ1-6|TRBV4-1|16|-
CASSPGLKEANSPLHF
>TRBJ1-2|TRBV10-3|16|-
CAISESKRERIKGYTF
>TRBJ1-6|TRBV28|15|-
CASSLLWDRASPLHF